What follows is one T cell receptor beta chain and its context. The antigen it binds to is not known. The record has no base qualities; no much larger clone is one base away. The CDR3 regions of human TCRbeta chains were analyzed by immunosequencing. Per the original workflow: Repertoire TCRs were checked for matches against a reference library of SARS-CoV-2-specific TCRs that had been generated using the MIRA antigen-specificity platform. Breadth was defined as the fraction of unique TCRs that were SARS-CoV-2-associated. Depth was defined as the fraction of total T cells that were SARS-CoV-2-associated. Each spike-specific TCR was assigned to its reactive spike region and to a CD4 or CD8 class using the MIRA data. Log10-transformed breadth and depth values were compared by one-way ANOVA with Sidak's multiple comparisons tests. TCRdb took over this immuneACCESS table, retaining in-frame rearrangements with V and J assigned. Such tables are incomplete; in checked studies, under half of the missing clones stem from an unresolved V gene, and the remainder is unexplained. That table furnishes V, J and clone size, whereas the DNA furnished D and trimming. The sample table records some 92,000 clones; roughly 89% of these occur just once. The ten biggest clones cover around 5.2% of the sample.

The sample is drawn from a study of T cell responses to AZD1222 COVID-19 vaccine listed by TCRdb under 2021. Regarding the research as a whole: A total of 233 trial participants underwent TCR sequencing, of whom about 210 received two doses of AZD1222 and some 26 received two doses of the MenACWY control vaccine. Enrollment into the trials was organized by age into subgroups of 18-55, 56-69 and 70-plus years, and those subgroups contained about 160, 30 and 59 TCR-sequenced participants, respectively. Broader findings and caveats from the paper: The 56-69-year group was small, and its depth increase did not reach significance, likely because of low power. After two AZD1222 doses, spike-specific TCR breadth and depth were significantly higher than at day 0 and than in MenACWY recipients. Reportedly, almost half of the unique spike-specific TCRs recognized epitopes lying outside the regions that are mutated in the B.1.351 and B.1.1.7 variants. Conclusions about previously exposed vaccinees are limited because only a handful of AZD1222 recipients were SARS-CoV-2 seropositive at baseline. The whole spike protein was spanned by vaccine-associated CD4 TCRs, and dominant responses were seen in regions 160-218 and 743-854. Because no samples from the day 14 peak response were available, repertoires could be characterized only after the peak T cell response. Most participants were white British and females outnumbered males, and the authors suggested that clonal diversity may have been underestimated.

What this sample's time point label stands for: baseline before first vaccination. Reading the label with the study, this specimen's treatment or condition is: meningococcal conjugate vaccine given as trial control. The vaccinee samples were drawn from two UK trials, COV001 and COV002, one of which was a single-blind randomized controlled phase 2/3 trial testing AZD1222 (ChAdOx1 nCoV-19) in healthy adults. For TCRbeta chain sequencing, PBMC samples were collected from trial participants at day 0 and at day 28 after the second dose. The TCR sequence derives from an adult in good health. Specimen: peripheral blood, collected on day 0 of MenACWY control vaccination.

The CDR3 sequence is CASRVDGNYGYTF. The nucleotides are TGTGCCAGTAGAGTTGACGGCAACTATGGCTACACCTTC. This chain is built from TRBV19 and TRBJ1-2; the D gene assignment is ambiguous. CDR1 and CDR2, looked up from the germline V gene (reference sequence), are LNHDA and SQIVND. Spanning cysteine to phenylalanine, the CDR3 consists of 13 amino acids. Only CDR3 DNA remains: 39 bases, in frame from the first base. Trimming at the junction amounts to 6 bases on V and 2 bases on J, and the germline ends lie 10 bases apart. Beyond the CDR3, the reference TRBV19 and TRBJ1-2 genes provide the residues; the full variable domain reads: DGGITQSPKYLFRKEGQNVTLSCEQNLNHDAMYWYRQDPGQGLRLIYYSQIVNDFQKGDIAEGYSVSREKKESFPLTVTSAQKNPTAFYLCASRVDGNYGYTFGSGTRLTVV.